A selection of T cell receptor beta chains follows, all from one sample in a study of cytomegalovirus exposure and HLA in healthy donors. Produced via immunoSEQ multiplex PCR; TCRdb's table is partial and in-frame only. The ten top clones account for 3% to 3.5%, within a sample of around 100,000 clones. The sample consisted of PBMCs. Every receptor here comes from a woman in her twenties or thirties in good health and CMV-seronegative. Both conserved end residues are trimmed from each CDR3. Each record gives: V gene, J gene, CDR3 protein.

TRBV6-7	TRBJ2-5	ASSYSSGKETQY
TRBV7-6	TRBJ1-3	ASSFWDRPSGNTIY
TRBV6-5	TRBJ2-3	ASSYSVRATDTQY
TRBV9	TRBJ2-7	ASSVDPGNGYEQY
TRBV28	TRBJ2-7	ASSLRTGILVRNEQY
TRBV7-3	TRBJ2-1	ASSLTASSYNEQF
TRBV5-1	TRBJ2-7	ASSLRPEVAGSYEQY
TRBV30	TRBJ1-1	AWSDHVAGYTEAF
TRBV5-1	TRBJ1-6	ASSLNLINSPLH
TRBV10-3	TRBJ1-2	AISELGRDYGYT
TRBV6-5	TRBJ2-7	ASSYSGGESSYEQY
TRBV7-2	TRBJ2-1	ASSPWGGSGNEQF
TRBV30	TRBJ2-7	AWSVARGSSYEQY
TRBV2	TRBJ1-5	ASRDRGGNQPQH
TRBV11-2	TRBJ2-7	ASSLTPFSGRGYEQY
TRBV14	TRBJ1-1	ASSHLPLTANTEAF
TRBV27	TRBJ2-3	ASSHGLAGGSPSTDTQY
TRBV28	TRBJ2-7	ASSQNGGLEGEQY
TRBV2	TRBJ1-3	ASRGTGSGNTIY
TRBV6-1	TRBJ2-5	ASSSTGTIQETQY
TRBV7-3	TRBJ1-1	ASSVTSAAEAF
TRBV2	TRBJ1-2	ASISFGDRGRNYGYT
TRBV27	TRBJ2-2	ASKGQNTGELF
TRBV9	TRBJ1-4	ASSPDRSNEKLF
TRBV7-9	TRBJ1-1	ASSHKDRDTEAF
TRBV7-2	TRBJ2-1	ASSLAWAGGISEQF
TRBV11-2	TRBJ2-3	ASSPQAGALGAQY
TRBV2	TRBJ1-5	ASSAGTGGQPQH
TRBV25-1	TRBJ2-1	ASSMGLAGVYNEQF
TRBV18	TRBJ2-5	ASSPPSGLSRETQY
TRBV29-1	TRBJ2-2	SARTGGKNTGELF
TRBV5-4	TRBJ1-1	ASSGGGLNTEAF
TRBV15	TRBJ2-2	ATSRDQPGAGELF
TRBV18	TRBJ1-1	ASSTGNTEAF
TRBV9	TRBJ2-3	ASGLGSLTDTQY
TRBV5-1	TRBJ1-5	ASSFAPGENQPQH
TRBV7-9	TRBJ1-2	ASSTAGTGYGYT
TRBV11-2	TRBJ1-1	ASRHPWVTVNTEAF
TRBV15	TRBJ1-5	ATSRDRSHDQPQH
TRBV15	TRBJ1-2	ATSRGQPNYGYT